The 13 T cell receptor beta chains below all came from one sample that was sequenced in a study of blood T cells in healthy people across ages. Using a J-beta primer mix together with a sample-barcoded 5' primer, a second PCR was run for roughly 7 to 12 cycles. One entry per CDR3 protein, called by TCRdb with MiXCR from the 5' RACE reads. Among about 780,000 distinct CDR3 sequences listed, about 46% were seen once. The material sequenced was blood. The origin of the receptors is a man at least 80 years old in good health.

V gene TRBV7-2 combines with J gene TRBJ2-4; a possible D gene is TRBD1 (5 bases). The CDR3 has 12 amino acids. Trimming cost V 3 bases and J 13 bases, with 13 bases left between them. In germline, CDR1 is SGHTA, CDR2 FQGNSA. The CDR3 loop is CASSFQQAAQYF. CDR3 nucleotides: TGTGCCAGCAGCTTTCAACAGGCAGCCCAGTACTTC.

This clonotype was seen a few times. The chain recombines TRBV29-1 with TRBJ2-1, with 12 bases identical to TRBD2. Germline-derived CDR1 and CDR2 are SQVTM and ANQGSEA. The CDR3 covers 15 residues. J was trimmed by 8 bases and V by 4 bases; bases with no gene match: 9. The CDR3 reads CSVGSSGRVLHEQFF. DNA of the CDR3: TGCAGCGTTGGATCTAGCGGGAGGGTTCTTCATGAGCAGTTCTTC.

This chain connects TRBV2 to TRBJ2-5; a weak D match, TRBD1 (5 bases). This CDR3 region has 12 residues. The germline CDR1 and CDR2 sequences are SNHLY and FYNNEI. The V end lost 7 bases, the J end lost 4 bases, and 10 bases lay between the germline ends. This CDR3 is CASTGLAETQYF. Written as DNA, the CDR3 is TGTGCCAGCACAGGGTTAGCAGAGACCCAGTACTTC.

The rearrangement joins TRBV20-1 to TRBJ2-5; TRBD2 might be the D (7 bases). The CDR3 is 14 residues long. Germline CDR1 is DFQATT and CDR2 is SNEGSKA (reference sequence). V was shortened by 4 bases and J by 1 base, with 13 bases between the two germline ends. In DNA, the CDR3 is TGCAGTGCTATTACTAGGGGGGGCCAAGAGACCCAGTACTTC. Residues: CSAITRGGQETQYF.

This clonotype has a count of ten or more. This chain connects TRBV25-1 to TRBJ2-5; D assignment may be TRBD1 or TRBD2 (6 bases each). The CDR3 spans 14 residues. Germline V gene data show CDR1 as MGHDK and CDR2 as SYGVNS. The V and J ends lost 1 base and 4 bases respectively, with 10 bases between them. In nucleotides, the CDR3 is TGTGCCAGCAGTGAATTGGGGGGCGGAGAGACCCAGTACTTC. Protein product: CASSELGGGETQYF.

The chain recombines TRBV4-2 with TRBJ1-2; TRBD1 might be the D (5 bases). Germline CDR1 reads LGHNA; CDR2 reads YNFKEQ. V shed 0 bases and J shed 4 bases, with 12 bases lying between them. The CDR3 has 15 residues. In nucleotides, the CDR3 is TGTGCCAGCAGCCAAGATCTGGTGGGGGGCTATGGCTACACCTTC. As protein: CASSQDLVGGYGYTF.

This clonotype has at least ten counts. The V gene is TRBV12-3 or TRBV12-4, the J gene TRBJ2-1, with 8 bases lining up with TRBD2. This CDR3 comprises 15 residues. With V trimmed by 1 base and J by 5 bases, 4 bases remained unmatched. The CDR3 region is CASSLVSAGDNEQFF. The DNA for the CDR3 is TGTGCCAGCAGTTTAGTATCAGCGGGAGACAATGAGCAGTTCTTC.

This clonotype was observed a handful of times. V gene TRBV7-2 combines with J gene TRBJ2-3; TRBD2 aligns across 10 bases. V lost 1 base and J lost 12; bases outside the gene matches: 4. This CDR3 is 13 amino acids long. In germline, CDR1 is SGHTA, CDR2 FQGNSA. The CDR3 sequence: CASSLGASGRQYF. In DNA form, the CDR3 reads TGTGCCAGCAGCTTAGGAGCTAGCGGGAGACAGTATTTT.

This chain links TRBV30 with TRBJ1-2, with TRBD1 identical over 9 bases. Germline V gives CDR1 GTSNPN, CDR2 SVGIG (reference sequence). The ends lost 4 bases at V and 7 bases at J; junction bases unmatched: 10. The CDR3 spans 14 residues. DNA for the CDR3: TGTGCCTGGAATAGAGACAGGGGGAAACCTGGCTACACCTTC. Translation gives CAWNRDRGKPGYTF.

J is TRBJ2-1 and V is TRBV5-1; no clear D. The CDR3 runs to 13 residues. The germline V gene encodes CDR1 SGHRS and CDR2 YFSETQ. The germline V and J ends were trimmed by 0 bases and 9 bases, with 10 bases remaining between them. This chain's CDR3 is CASSLESAREQFF. CDR3 coding DNA: TGCGCCAGCAGCTTGGAATCGGCGCGTGAGCAGTTCTTC.

Many counts were recorded for this clonotype. V gene TRBV20-1 combines with J gene TRBJ1-1; D is uncertain. Trimming pared 6 bases from V and 7 bases from J, leaving 9 bases between. CDR1 and CDR2 from the germline V gene are DFQATT and SNEGSKA (reference sequence). The CDR3 is 10 residues long. CDR3 amino acids: CSAGRVEAFF. The CDR3 coding sequence is TGCAGTGCAGGGCGGGTTGAAGCTTTCTTT.

The CDR3 protein is CSASRRGWQGDGADTQYF. The DNA for the CDR3 is TGCAGTGCTAGCCGCCGAGGTTGGCAGGGGGATGGGGCAGATACGCAGTATTTT. V usage is TRBV20-1 and J usage is TRBJ2-3, with 7 bases lining up with TRBD1. This CDR3 has 18 amino acids. Per germline, CDR1 DFQATT and CDR2 SNEGSKA (reference sequence). The J segment lost 4 bases and the V segment lost 3 bases, leaving 19 bases of the junction unmatched.

V gene TRBV20-1 combines with J gene TRBJ1-5; D remains unclear. The V end lost 0 bases, the J end lost 5 bases, and 11 bases lay between the germline ends. Germline assignment: CDR1 DFQATT and CDR2 SNEGSKA (reference sequence). This CDR3 contains 14 residues. CDR3: CSARDPFPYQPQHF. CDR3 bases: TGCAGTGCTAGAGATCCTTTCCCCTATCAGCCCCAGCATTTT.